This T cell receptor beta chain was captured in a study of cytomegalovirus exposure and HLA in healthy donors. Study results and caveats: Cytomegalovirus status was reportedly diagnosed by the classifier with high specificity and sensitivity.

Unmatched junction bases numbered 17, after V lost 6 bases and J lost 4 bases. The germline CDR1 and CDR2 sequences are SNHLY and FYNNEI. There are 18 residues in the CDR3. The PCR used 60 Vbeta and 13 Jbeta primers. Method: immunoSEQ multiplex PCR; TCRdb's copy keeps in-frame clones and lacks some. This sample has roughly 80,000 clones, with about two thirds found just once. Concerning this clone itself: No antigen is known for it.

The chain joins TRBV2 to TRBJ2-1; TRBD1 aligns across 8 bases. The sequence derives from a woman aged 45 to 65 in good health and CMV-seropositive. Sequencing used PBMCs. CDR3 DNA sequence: TGTGCCAGCAGCCACACCCCAGGGGGCCGAAATTCGTACAATGAGCAGTTCTTC. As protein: CASSHTPGGRNSYNEQFF.